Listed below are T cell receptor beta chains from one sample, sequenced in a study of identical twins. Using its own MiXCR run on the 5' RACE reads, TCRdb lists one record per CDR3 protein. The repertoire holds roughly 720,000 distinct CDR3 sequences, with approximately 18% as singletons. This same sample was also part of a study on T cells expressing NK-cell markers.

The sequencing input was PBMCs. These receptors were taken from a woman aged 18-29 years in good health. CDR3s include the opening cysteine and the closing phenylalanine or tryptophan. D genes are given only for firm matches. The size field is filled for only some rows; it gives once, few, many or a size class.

CDR3 protein: CASSLGARRGYGYTF; CDR3 DNA: TGTGCCAGCAGTTTAGGTGCTAGGAGGGGCTATGGCTACACCTTC; D gene: -; J gene: TRBJ1-2; V gene: TRBV12-3/TRBV12-4; clone size: many
CDR3 protein: CASSPTVDGYNEQFF; CDR3 DNA: TGTGCCAGCAGCCCCACCGTGGACGGATACAATGAGCAGTTCTTC; D gene: -; J gene: TRBJ2-1; V gene: TRBV7-2; clone size: few
CDR3 protein: CASSATTSGTDTQYF; CDR3 DNA: TGCGCCAGCAGCGCAACGACTAGCGGCACAGATACGCAGTATTTT; D gene: TRBD2; J gene: TRBJ2-3; V gene: TRBV5-1; clone size: few
CDR3 protein: CASSLGGDISYNEQFF; CDR3 DNA: TGTGCCAGCAGTCTTGGGGGGGATATATCCTACAATGAGCAGTTCTTC; D gene: TRBD2; J gene: TRBJ2-1; V gene: TRBV5-5; clone size: few
CDR3 protein: CATSDPSSGGGNEQFF; CDR3 DNA: TGTGCCACCAGTGACCCCTCTAGCGGGGGCGGCAATGAGCAGTTCTTC; D gene: TRBD2; J gene: TRBJ2-1; V gene: TRBV24-1; clone size: -
CDR3 protein: CSAEAGVSYNEQFF; CDR3 DNA: TGCAGTGCCGAAGCGGGAGTCTCCTACAATGAGCAGTTCTTC; D gene: TRBD2; J gene: TRBJ2-1; V gene: TRBV20-1; clone size: few
CDR3 protein: CSANLAGLAKNIQYF; CDR3 DNA: TGCAGTGCGAATCTAGCGGGGCTAGCCAAAAACATTCAGTACTTC; D gene: TRBD2; J gene: TRBJ2-4; V gene: TRBV20-1; clone size: few
CDR3 protein: CSARVAGATGELFF; CDR3 DNA: TGCAGTGCTAGGGTAGCGGGGGCCACCGGGGAGCTGTTTTTT; D gene: TRBD2; J gene: TRBJ2-2; V gene: TRBV20-1; clone size: -
CDR3 protein: CASRTRGGNQPQHF; CDR3 DNA: TGTGCCAGCAGAACCCGGGGAGGCAATCAGCCCCAGCATTTT; D gene: -; J gene: TRBJ1-5; V gene: TRBV12-3/TRBV12-4; clone size: many
CDR3 protein: CASGPGENYGYTF; CDR3 DNA: TGTGCTAGTGGTCCGGGTGAAAACTATGGCTACACCTTC; D gene: -; J gene: TRBJ1-2; V gene: TRBV12-5; clone size: few
CDR3 protein: CASSLGTSTYEQYF; CDR3 DNA: TGTGCCAGCAGCTTAGGGACTAGTACCTACGAGCAGTACTTC; D gene: TRBD2; J gene: TRBJ2-7; V gene: TRBV5-6; clone size: few
CDR3 protein: CAISPEPSYEQYF; CDR3 DNA: TGTGCCATCAGTCCGGAGCCTTCCTACGAGCAGTACTTC; D gene: -; J gene: TRBJ2-7; V gene: TRBV10-3; clone size: few
CDR3 protein: CATAASGGETQYF; CDR3 DNA: TGTGCCACCGCCGCTAGCGGGGGTGAGACCCAGTACTTC; D gene: TRBD2; J gene: TRBJ2-5; V gene: TRBV10-3; clone size: few
CDR3 protein: CASSSNRLQWDYGYTF; CDR3 DNA: TGTGCCAGCAGCTCCAACAGGTTGCAGTGGGACTATGGCTACACCTTC; D gene: -; J gene: TRBJ1-2; V gene: TRBV11-2; clone size: -
CDR3 protein: CASGRIAGENYEQYF; CDR3 DNA: TGTGCTAGTGGGCGGATAGCGGGAGAGAACTACGAGCAGTACTTC; D gene: TRBD2; J gene: TRBJ2-7; V gene: TRBV12-5; clone size: few
CDR3 protein: CASSLEGMGYGYTF; CDR3 DNA: TGTGCCAGCAGCTTAGAGGGAATGGGCTATGGCTACACCTTC; D gene: -; J gene: TRBJ1-2; V gene: TRBV7-2; clone size: -
CDR3 protein: CAWSLVTYEQYF; CDR3 DNA: TGTGCCTGGAGTTTAGTCACTTACGAGCAGTACTTC; D gene: -; J gene: TRBJ2-7; V gene: TRBV30; clone size: -
CDR3 protein: CASSVAGYLSTDTQYF; CDR3 DNA: TGTGCCAGCAGCGTAGCGGGATACCTATCCACAGATACGCAGTATTTT; D gene: -; J gene: TRBJ2-3; V gene: TRBV9; clone size: -
CDR3 protein: CAISRYGGDTDTQYF; CDR3 DNA: TGTGCCATCAGCCGGTACGGCGGGGACACAGATACGCAGTATTTT; D gene: -; J gene: TRBJ2-3; V gene: TRBV10-3; clone size: few
CDR3 protein: CATNDLRYTYEQYF; CDR3 DNA: TGTGCCACCAACGACTTGCGGTACACCTACGAGCAGTACTTC; D gene: -; J gene: TRBJ2-7; V gene: TRBV6-1; clone size: few
CDR3 protein: CATSEAYEQYF; CDR3 DNA: TGTGCCACCAGCGAGGCCTACGAGCAGTACTTC; D gene: -; J gene: TRBJ2-7; V gene: TRBV15; clone size: -
CDR3 protein: CSANDRGSNTEAFF; CDR3 DNA: TGCAGTGCTAACGACAGGGGCTCGAACACTGAAGCTTTCTTT; D gene: TRBD1; J gene: TRBJ1-1; V gene: TRBV20-1; clone size: -
CDR3 protein: CASSQVVGQGIADTQYF; CDR3 DNA: TGCGCCAGCAGCCAAGTCGTCGGACAGGGGATCGCAGATACGCAGTATTTT; D gene: TRBD1; J gene: TRBJ2-3; V gene: TRBV4-1; clone size: few
CDR3 protein: CASWGQGPYEQYF; CDR3 DNA: TGTGCCAGCTGGGGACAGGGCCCCTACGAGCAGTACTTC; D gene: TRBD1; J gene: TRBJ2-7; V gene: TRBV2; clone size: once
CDR3 protein: CASSLTGGWGTEAFF; CDR3 DNA: TGTGCCAGCAGCCTGACAGGGGGCTGGGGCACTGAAGCTTTCTTT; D gene: TRBD1; J gene: TRBJ1-1; V gene: TRBV9; clone size: few
CDR3 protein: CSVASGANVLTF; CDR3 DNA: TGCAGCGTTGCTTCCGGGGCCAACGTCCTGACTTTC; D gene: -; J gene: TRBJ2-6; V gene: TRBV29-1; clone size: many
CDR3 protein: CASSLSSPGAQPQHF; CDR3 DNA: TGTGCCAGCAGCTTATCGTCCCCAGGGGCCCAGCCCCAGCATTTT; D gene: -; J gene: TRBJ1-5; V gene: TRBV11-2; clone size: few
CDR3 protein: CAISAGQGNSQPQHF; CDR3 DNA: TGTGCCATCAGTGCCGGACAGGGGAATTCTCAGCCCCAGCATTTT; D gene: TRBD1; J gene: TRBJ1-5; V gene: TRBV10-3; clone size: -
CDR3 protein: CASSLGTTPSREEQYF; CDR3 DNA: TGTGCCAGCAGCTTGGGGACTACCCCATCGCGGGAAGAGCAGTACTTC; D gene: -; J gene: TRBJ2-7; V gene: TRBV5-5; clone size: once
CDR3 protein: CASSISRLANYNEQFF; CDR3 DNA: TGTGCCAGTAGTATATCTCGGCTAGCCAACTACAATGAGCAGTTCTTC; D gene: -; J gene: TRBJ2-1; V gene: TRBV19; clone size: -
CDR3 protein: CSVVGGVPDTQYF; CDR3 DNA: TGCAGCGTTGTGGGGGGCGTTCCAGATACGCAGTATTTT; D gene: -; J gene: TRBJ2-3; V gene: TRBV29-1; clone size: many
CDR3 protein: CASSHGTSDEKLFF; CDR3 DNA: TGTGCCAGCAGCCACGGGACGTCGGATGAAAAACTGTTTTTT; D gene: -; J gene: TRBJ1-4; V gene: TRBV7-8; clone size: few
CDR3 protein: CSAPAGDYNEQFF; CDR3 DNA: TGCAGTGCTCCCGCAGGGGACTACAATGAGCAGTTCTTC; D gene: -; J gene: TRBJ2-1; V gene: TRBV20-1; clone size: few
CDR3 protein: CASSPASNQPQHF; CDR3 DNA: TGTGCCAGCAGCCCAGCCTCTAATCAGCCCCAGCATTTT; D gene: -; J gene: TRBJ1-5; V gene: TRBV6-1; clone size: -
CDR3 protein: CASSFTAAGREQYF; CDR3 DNA: TGTGCCAGCAGTTTCACGGCAGCGGGGCGCGAGCAGTACTTC; D gene: TRBD2; J gene: TRBJ2-7; V gene: TRBV12-3/TRBV12-4; clone size: -
CDR3 protein: CATHSRSYNEQFF; CDR3 DNA: TGTGCCACCCATAGCCGCTCCTACAATGAGCAGTTCTTC; D gene: -; J gene: TRBJ2-1; V gene: TRBV6-1; clone size: -
CDR3 protein: CASSFSGPDTQYF; CDR3 DNA: TGCGCCAGCAGCTTTTCTGGGCCAGATACGCAGTATTTT; D gene: -; J gene: TRBJ2-3; V gene: TRBV7-2; clone size: -
CDR3 protein: CTSSLAGSQETQYF; CDR3 DNA: TGCACCAGCAGCTTGGCCGGCAGCCAAGAGACCCAGTACTTC; D gene: -; J gene: TRBJ2-5; V gene: TRBV5-1; clone size: -
CDR3 protein: CASSFSGGASYNEQFF; CDR3 DNA: TGTGCCAGCTCATTTAGCGGGGGGGCGTCCTACAATGAGCAGTTCTTC; D gene: TRBD2; J gene: TRBJ2-1; V gene: TRBV7-2; clone size: -
CDR3 protein: CASSSPSTYEQYF; CDR3 DNA: TGTGCCAGCAGTTCACCGAGCACCTACGAGCAGTACTTC; D gene: -; J gene: TRBJ2-7; V gene: TRBV27; clone size: -
CDR3 protein: CSARDLGATGTTEAFF; CDR3 DNA: TGCAGTGCTAGAGATCTAGGGGCGACAGGCACCACTGAAGCTTTCTTT; D gene: -; J gene: TRBJ1-1; V gene: TRBV20-1; clone size: many
CDR3 protein: CASSPTERAPTHFEQFF; CDR3 DNA: TGTGCCAGCTCTCCGACTGAGCGGGCCCCAACCCACTTTGAGCAGTTCTTC; D gene: -; J gene: TRBJ2-1; V gene: TRBV18; clone size: -
CDR3 protein: CASSDESDTQYF; CDR3 DNA: TGCGCCAGCAGCGATGAATCGGATACGCAGTATTTT; D gene: -; J gene: TRBJ2-3; V gene: TRBV5-1; clone size: few
CDR3 protein: CSAQRTPNYGYTF; CDR3 DNA: TGCAGTGCCCAACGAACTCCAAACTATGGATACACCTTC; D gene: -; J gene: TRBJ1-2; V gene: TRBV20-1; clone size: -
CDR3 protein: CASSLGFSAGDTGELFF; CDR3 DNA: TGCGCCAGCAGCTTGGGTTTCTCAGCGGGAGACACCGGGGAGCTGTTTTTT; D gene: TRBD2; J gene: TRBJ2-2; V gene: TRBV5-1; clone size: -
CDR3 protein: CASSRQGGQLNTEAFF; CDR3 DNA: TGTGCCAGCTCACGCCAGGGTGGGCAGTTGAACACTGAAGCTTTCTTT; D gene: -; J gene: TRBJ1-1; V gene: TRBV18; clone size: few
CDR3 protein: CASSHTGHYEQYF; CDR3 DNA: TGCGCCAGCAGTCATACAGGACACTACGAGCAGTACTTC; D gene: -; J gene: TRBJ2-7; V gene: TRBV5-1; clone size: -
CDR3 protein: CATSRPRTSGSPHEQYF; CDR3 DNA: TGTGCCACCAGCAGACCGCGAACTAGCGGGAGTCCCCACGAGCAGTACTTC; D gene: TRBD2; J gene: TRBJ2-7; V gene: TRBV15; clone size: -
CDR3 protein: CSVRSTSGSSYNEQFF; CDR3 DNA: TGCAGCGTCCGTTCGACTAGCGGGTCCTCCTACAATGAGCAGTTCTTC; D gene: TRBD2; J gene: TRBJ2-1; V gene: TRBV29-1; clone size: few
CDR3 protein: CASSLGGGEYNEQFF; CDR3 DNA: TGCGCCAGCAGCTTGGGCGGGGGGGAATACAATGAGCAGTTCTTC; D gene: TRBD2; J gene: TRBJ2-1; V gene: TRBV5-1; clone size: few
CDR3 protein: CATSRESGTSLEQYF; CDR3 DNA: TGTGCCACCAGCAGAGAGTCCGGGACTAGCCTCGAGCAGTACTTC; D gene: TRBD2; J gene: TRBJ2-7; V gene: TRBV15; clone size: few
CDR3 protein: CASSVTVFEQFF; CDR3 DNA: TGTGCCAGCAGTGTCACAGTATTTGAGCAGTTCTTC; D gene: -; J gene: TRBJ2-1; V gene: TRBV25-1; clone size: -
CDR3 protein: CSAFRASPPYEQYF; CDR3 DNA: TGCAGTGCGTTTCGGGCCTCCCCCCCCTACGAGCAGTACTTC; D gene: -; J gene: TRBJ2-7; V gene: TRBV20-1; clone size: -
CDR3 protein: CASSEAEGQTVYGYTF; CDR3 DNA: TGTGCCAGCAGTGAAGCCGAGGGCCAGACGGTCTATGGCTACACCTTC; D gene: -; J gene: TRBJ1-2; V gene: TRBV2; clone size: -
CDR3 protein: CSVRPLANYGYTF; CDR3 DNA: TGCAGTGTACGTCCCCTAGCTAACTATGGCTACACCTTC; D gene: -; J gene: TRBJ1-2; V gene: TRBV20-1; clone size: -
CDR3 protein: CASSALGGGSDGYTF; CDR3 DNA: TGTGCCAGCAGCGCCCTGGGTGGAGGGTCCGATGGCTACACCTTC; D gene: -; J gene: TRBJ1-2; V gene: TRBV12-3/TRBV12-4; clone size: few
CDR3 protein: CASSTQGLYNEQFF; CDR3 DNA: TGTGCCAGCAGTACCCAGGGCCTCTACAATGAGCAGTTCTTC; D gene: -; J gene: TRBJ2-1; V gene: TRBV12-3/TRBV12-4; clone size: -